This T cell receptor (beta chain) was obtained from a study of tumor-infiltrating lymphocytes in primary liver carcinoma. Notes on the study in general: Significantly greater top-250-clone fractions characterized tumors relative to blood (p = 0.039).

A constant-region primer served to make TCR beta cDNA from roughly 540 ng total RNA. Sequencing libraries for TCR beta derived from three nested multiplex PCR rounds that used slightly modified ARM-PCR. Forward primers for TRBV1-TRBV30 and a C-beta reverse primer served the first two PCR rounds, at roughly 10 cycles each. TCRdb recomputed calls from the multiplex PCR reads with MiXCR, one row per CDR3 protein. The table lists 60,000 to 90,000 distinct CDR3 sequences, almost 70% of them singletons. On this clonotype itself: Its matching antigen is unknown. One end of the junction varies from germline; a read error may be responsible.

CDR3 length: 15 amino acids. Germline loops: CDR1 MNHNS, CDR2 SASEGT. Starting material for RNA and DNA co-extraction consisted of about 20-30 mg of unsorted bulk tissue. Surgical resection served as treatment for the primary liver carcinoma of these patients. With chronic HBV infection, the patients were also treatment-naive. Without exception, tumor samples held over 85% viable tumor cells. Sequenced material: liver tumor tissue from sampling region 4. Subset: tumor region T4, right-lateral pole. This receptor was obtained from a man aged 35-49 years with primary liver carcinoma and hepatitis B virus infection. The chain recombines TRBV6-1 with TRBJ1-2, with D possibly TRBD1 on 6 matching bases. CDR3 amino acids: CTSSEVGGAGRGYTF. The CDR3 DNA sequence: TGCACCAGCAGTGAAGTGGGGGGGGCTGGACGTGGTTACACCTTC.